This T cell receptor beta chain stems from a study of T cells in Graves' hyperthyroidism and ophthalmopathy. This CDR3 is 16 amino acids long. V shed 3 bases and J shed 2 bases, with 13 bases lying between them. Researchers amplified the TCR beta CDR3 regions from RNA transcripts. The primer set for the first-round RT-PCR of the TCR CDR3 was HTBI. One entry per CDR3 protein results from TCRdb running MiXCR on the multiplex PCR reads. Among around 350,000 distinct CDR3 sequences listed, 13% to 15% were seen once. This clonotype was found many times. Antigen unknown. Study-level results: Ophthalmopathy, which appeared later, was predicted by the model a median about 6 months before onset. Most thyroid clonotypes expanded above 0.001 were also detected in blood.

Inclusion characteristics of ophthalmopathy patients comprised a Clinical Activity Score of at least 3, a NOSPECS grade of at least 4, and duration under 3 months. Diagnostic assessment was based on clinical symptoms, serum thyroxine and TRAb, thyroid ultrasound and orbital computed tomography. This rearrangement joins TRBV12-3 or TRBV12-4 to TRBJ2-2; tentatively, D is TRBD1 (6 bases). The receptor was isolated from a woman between 55 and 75 years old with Graves' ophthalmopathy. Sequenced: blood. CDR3: CASSFLQGINTGELFF. The CDR3 DNA follows: TGTGCCAGCAGTTTCCTGCAGGGGATTAACACCGGGGAGCTGTTTTTT.